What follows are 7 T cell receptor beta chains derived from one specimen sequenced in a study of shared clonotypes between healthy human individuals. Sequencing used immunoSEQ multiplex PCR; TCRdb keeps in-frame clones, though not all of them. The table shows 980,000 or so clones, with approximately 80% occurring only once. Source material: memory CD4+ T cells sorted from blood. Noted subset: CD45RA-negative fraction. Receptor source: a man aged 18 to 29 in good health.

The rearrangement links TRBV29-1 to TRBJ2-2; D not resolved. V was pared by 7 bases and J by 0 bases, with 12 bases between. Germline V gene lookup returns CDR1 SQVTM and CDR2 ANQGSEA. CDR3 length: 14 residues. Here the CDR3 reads CSAKGPANTGELFF. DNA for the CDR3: TGCAGCGCCAAAGGACCAGCGAACACCGGGGAGCTGTTTTTT.

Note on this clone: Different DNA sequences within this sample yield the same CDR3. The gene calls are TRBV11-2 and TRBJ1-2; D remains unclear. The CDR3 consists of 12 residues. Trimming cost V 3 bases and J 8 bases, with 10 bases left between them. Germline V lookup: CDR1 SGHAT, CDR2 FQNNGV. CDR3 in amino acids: CASSLEGNGYTF. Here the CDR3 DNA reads TGTGCCAGCAGCTTGGAGGGCAACGGCTACACCTTC.

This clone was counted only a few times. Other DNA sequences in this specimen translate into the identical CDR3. The CDR3 region has the DNA TGTGCCAGTAGTATAGGGAGGGGATCGGGGGAGACCCAGTACTTC. This gives the protein CASSIGRGSGETQYF. The chain carries TRBV19 and TRBJ2-5; a weak D match, TRBD2 (6 bases). The CDR3 covers 15 residues. In germline, CDR1 is LNHDA, CDR2 SQIVND (reference sequence). Deletions cut 1 base from V and 5 bases from J, with 14 bases between. Looking up the rest from reference TRBV19 and TRBJ2-5 gives the full variable domain: DGGITQSPKYLFRKEGQNVTLSCEQNLNHDAMYWYRQDPGQGLRLIYYSQIVNDFQKGDIAEGYSVSREKKESFPLTVTSAQKNPTAFYLCASSIGRGSGETQYFGPGTRLLVL.

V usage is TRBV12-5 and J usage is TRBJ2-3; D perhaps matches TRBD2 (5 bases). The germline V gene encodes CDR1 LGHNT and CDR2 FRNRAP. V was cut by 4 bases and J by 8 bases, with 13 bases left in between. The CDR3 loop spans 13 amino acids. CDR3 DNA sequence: TGTGCTAGTGGTTGGACGGGAATCGGTACGCAGTATTTT. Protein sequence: CASGWTGIGTQYF.

CDR3 nucleotides: TGTGCCAGCAGTTTTCGGGACAGAGATGGCTACACCTTC. Its protein product is CASSFRDRDGYTF. V usage is TRBV28 and J usage is TRBJ1-2; 7 bases match TRBD1. Germline trimming cut 3 bases from V and 6 bases from J; bases unmatched to any gene: 4. This CDR3 has 13 amino acids. The germline V gene has CDR1 MDHEN and CDR2 SYDVKM.

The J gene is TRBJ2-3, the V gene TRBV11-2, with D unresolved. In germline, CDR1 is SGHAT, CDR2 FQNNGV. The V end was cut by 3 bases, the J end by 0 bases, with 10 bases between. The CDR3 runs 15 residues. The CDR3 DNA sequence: TGTGCCAGCAGCTTTATGGCAGCCAGCACAGATACGCAGTATTTT. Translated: CASSFMAASTDTQYF. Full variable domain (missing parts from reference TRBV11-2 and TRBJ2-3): EAGVAQSPRYKIIEKRQSVAFWCNPISGHATLYWYQQILGQGPKLLIQFQNNGVVDDSQLPKDRFSAERLKGVDSTLKIQPAKLEDSAVYLCASSFMAASTDTQYFGPGTRLTVL.

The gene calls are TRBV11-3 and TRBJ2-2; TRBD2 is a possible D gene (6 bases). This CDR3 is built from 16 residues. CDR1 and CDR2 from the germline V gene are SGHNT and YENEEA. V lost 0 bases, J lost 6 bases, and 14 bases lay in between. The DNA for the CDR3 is TGTGCCAGCAGCTTAGATGGCAGGGAGGATTCCGGGGAGCTGTTTTTT. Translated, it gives CASSLDGREDSGELFF.